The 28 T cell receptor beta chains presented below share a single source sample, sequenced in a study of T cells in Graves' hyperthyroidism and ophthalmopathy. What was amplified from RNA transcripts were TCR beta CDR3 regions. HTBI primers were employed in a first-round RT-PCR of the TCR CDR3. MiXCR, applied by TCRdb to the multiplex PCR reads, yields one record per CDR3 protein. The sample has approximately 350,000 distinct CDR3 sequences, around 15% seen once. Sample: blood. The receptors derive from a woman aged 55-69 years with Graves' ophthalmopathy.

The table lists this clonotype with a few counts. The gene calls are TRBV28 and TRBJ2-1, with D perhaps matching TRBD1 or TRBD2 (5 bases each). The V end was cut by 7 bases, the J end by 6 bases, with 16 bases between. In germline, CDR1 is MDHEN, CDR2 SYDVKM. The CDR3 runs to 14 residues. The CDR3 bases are TGTGCCAGCACGTTGGGGGACGCCCGCAATGAGCAGTTCTTC. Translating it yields CASTLGDARNEQFF.

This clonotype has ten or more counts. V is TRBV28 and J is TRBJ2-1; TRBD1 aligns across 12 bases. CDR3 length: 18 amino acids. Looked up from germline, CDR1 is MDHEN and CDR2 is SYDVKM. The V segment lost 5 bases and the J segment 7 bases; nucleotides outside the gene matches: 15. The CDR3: CASSPSDRGTGGWNEQFF. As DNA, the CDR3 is TGTGCCAGCAGTCCGTCGGACAGAGGGACAGGGGGCTGGAATGAGCAGTTCTTC.

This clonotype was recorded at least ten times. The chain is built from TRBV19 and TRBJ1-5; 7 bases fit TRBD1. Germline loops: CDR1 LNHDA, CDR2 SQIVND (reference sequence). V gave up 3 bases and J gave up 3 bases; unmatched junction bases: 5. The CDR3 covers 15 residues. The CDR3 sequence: CASSMGEGANQPQHF. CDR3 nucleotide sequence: TGTGCCAGTAGTATGGGGGAGGGGGCCAATCAGCCCCAGCATTTT.

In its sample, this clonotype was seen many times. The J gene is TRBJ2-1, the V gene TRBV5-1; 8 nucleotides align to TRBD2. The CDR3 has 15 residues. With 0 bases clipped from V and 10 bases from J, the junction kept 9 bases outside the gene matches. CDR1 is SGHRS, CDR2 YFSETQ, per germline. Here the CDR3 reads CASSLDGGALREQFF. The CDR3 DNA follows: TGCGCCAGCAGCTTGGACGGGGGGGCTTTGAGAGAGCAGTTCTTC.

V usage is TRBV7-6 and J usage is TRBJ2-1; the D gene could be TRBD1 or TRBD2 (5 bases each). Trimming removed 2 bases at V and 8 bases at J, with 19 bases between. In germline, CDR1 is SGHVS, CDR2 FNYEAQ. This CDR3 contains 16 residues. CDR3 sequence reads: CASSLLRDPLVDEQFF. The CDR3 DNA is TGTGCCAGCAGCTTACTCCGGGACCCATTGGTCGATGAGCAGTTCTTC.

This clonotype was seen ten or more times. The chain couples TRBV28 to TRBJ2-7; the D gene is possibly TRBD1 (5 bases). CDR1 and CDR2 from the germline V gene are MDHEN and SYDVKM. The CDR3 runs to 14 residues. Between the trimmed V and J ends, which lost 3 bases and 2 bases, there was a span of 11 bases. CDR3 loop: CASSFPDTAYEQYF. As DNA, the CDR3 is TGTGCCAGCAGTTTCCCGGACACTGCCTACGAGCAGTACTTC.

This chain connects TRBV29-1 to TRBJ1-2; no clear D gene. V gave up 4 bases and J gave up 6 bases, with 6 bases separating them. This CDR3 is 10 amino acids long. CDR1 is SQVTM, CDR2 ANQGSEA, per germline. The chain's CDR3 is CSVVGNGYTF. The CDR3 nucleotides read TGCAGCGTTGTAGGGAATGGCTACACCTTC.

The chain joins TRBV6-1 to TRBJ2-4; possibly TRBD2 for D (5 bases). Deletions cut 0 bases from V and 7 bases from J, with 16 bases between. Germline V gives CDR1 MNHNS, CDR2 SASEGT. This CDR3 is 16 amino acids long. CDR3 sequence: CASSEAQAVPRNIQYF. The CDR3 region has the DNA TGTGCCAGCAGTGAAGCCCAAGCGGTCCCGCGGAACATTCAGTACTTC.

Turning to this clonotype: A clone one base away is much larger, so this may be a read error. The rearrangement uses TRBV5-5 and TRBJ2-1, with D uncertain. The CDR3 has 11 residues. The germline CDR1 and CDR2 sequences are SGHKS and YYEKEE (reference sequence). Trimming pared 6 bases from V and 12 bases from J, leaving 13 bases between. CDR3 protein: CASTQTWGQFF. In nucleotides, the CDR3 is TGTGCCAGCACCCAGACGTGGGGGCAGTTCTTC.

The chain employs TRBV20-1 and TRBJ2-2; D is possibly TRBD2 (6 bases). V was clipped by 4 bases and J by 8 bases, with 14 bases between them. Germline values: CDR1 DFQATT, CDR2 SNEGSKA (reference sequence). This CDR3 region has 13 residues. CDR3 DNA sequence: TGCAGTGCTAATGCTCCGGGGGAGGGGGAGCTGTTTTTT. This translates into CSANAPGEGELFF.

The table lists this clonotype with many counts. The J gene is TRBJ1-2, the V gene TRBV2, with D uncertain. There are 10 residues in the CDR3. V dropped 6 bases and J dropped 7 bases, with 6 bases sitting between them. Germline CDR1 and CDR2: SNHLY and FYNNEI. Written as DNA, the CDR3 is TGTGCCAGCAGAGGGCGTGGCTACACCTTC. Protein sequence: CASRGRGYTF.

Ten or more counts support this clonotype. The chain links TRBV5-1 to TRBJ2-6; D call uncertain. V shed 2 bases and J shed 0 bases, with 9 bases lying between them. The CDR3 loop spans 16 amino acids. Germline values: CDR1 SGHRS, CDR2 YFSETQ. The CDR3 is CASSFRHGSGANVLTF. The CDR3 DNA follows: TGCGCCAGCAGCTTCCGACATGGCTCTGGGGCCAACGTCCTGACTTTC. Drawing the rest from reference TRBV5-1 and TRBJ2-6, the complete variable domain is KAGVTQTPRYLIKTRGQQVTLSCSPISGHRSVSWYQQTPGQGLQFLFEYFSETQRNKGNFPGRFSGRQFSNSRSEMNVSTLELGDSALYLCASSFRHGSGANVLTFGAGSRLTVL.

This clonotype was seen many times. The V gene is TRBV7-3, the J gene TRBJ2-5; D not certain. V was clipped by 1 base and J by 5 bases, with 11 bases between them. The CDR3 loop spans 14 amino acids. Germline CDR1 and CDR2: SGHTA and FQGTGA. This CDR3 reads CASSLIKVLETQYF. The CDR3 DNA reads TGTGCCAGCAGCTTAATTAAGGTTCTTGAGACCCAGTACTTC.

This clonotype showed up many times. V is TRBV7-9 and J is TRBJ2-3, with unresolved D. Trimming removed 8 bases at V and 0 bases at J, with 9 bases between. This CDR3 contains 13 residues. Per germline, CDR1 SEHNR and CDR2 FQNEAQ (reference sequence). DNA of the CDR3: TGTGCCAGCCTCGGACCGAGCACAGATACGCAGTATTTT. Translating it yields CASLGPSTDTQYF. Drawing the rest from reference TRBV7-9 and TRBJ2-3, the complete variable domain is DTGVSQNPRHKITKRGQNVTFRCDPISEHNRLYWYRQTLGQGPEFLTYFQNEAQLEKSRLLSDRFSAERPKGSFSTLEIQRTEQGDSAMYLCASLGPSTDTQYFGPGTRLTVL.

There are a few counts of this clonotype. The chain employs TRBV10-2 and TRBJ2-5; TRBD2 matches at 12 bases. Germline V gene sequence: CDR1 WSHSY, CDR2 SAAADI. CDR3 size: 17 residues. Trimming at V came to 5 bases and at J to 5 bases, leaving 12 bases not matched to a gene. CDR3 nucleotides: TGCGCCAGCAGTCCCGGACTAGCGGGAATGGTAATGGAGACCCAGTACTTC. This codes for CASSPGLAGMVMETQYF.

The CDR3 is CASSRLERGVQFF. CDR3 nucleotides: TGTGCCAGCAGTCGGCTAGAAAGAGGGGTGCAGTTCTTC. The chain combines TRBV13 with TRBJ2-1; D could derive from TRBD1 or TRBD2 (5 bases each). The germline V gene has CDR1 PRHDT and CDR2 FYEKMQ (reference sequence). This CDR3 spans 13 amino acids. V was trimmed by 6 bases and J by 12 bases, leaving 18 bases between them.

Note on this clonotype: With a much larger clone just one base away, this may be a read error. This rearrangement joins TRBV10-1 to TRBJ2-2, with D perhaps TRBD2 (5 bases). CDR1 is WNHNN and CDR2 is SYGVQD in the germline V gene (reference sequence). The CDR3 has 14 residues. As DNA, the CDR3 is TGCGCCAGCAGTGAGCACGGTAACACCGGGGAGCAGTTTTTT. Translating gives CASSEHGNTGEQFF.

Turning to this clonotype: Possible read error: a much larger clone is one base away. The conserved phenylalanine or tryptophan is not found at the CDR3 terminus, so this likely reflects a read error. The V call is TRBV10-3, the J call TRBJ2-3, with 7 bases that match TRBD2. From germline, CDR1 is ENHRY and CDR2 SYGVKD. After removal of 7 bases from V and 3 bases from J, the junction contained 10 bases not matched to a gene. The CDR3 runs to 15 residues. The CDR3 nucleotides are TGTGCCATCAAGAGCGGGACCGCAGGGACAGATACGCAGTATCTT. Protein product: CAIKSGTAGTDTQYL.

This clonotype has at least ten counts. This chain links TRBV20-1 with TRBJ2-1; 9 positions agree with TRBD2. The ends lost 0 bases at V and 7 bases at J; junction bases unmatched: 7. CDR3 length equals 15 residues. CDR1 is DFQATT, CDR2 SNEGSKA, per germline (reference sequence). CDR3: CSARDLAGADNEQFF. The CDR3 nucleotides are TGCAGTGCTAGAGACTTAGCGGGAGCGGATAATGAGCAGTTCTTC.

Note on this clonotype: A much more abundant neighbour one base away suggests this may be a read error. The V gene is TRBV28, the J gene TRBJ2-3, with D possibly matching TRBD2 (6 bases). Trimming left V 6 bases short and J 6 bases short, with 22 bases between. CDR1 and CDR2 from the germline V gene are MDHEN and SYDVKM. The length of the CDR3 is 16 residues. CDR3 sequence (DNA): TGTGCCAGCAGCCGGGTCTTCCGGACTACTCTGGATACGCAGTATTTT. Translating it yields CASSRVFRTTLDTQYF.

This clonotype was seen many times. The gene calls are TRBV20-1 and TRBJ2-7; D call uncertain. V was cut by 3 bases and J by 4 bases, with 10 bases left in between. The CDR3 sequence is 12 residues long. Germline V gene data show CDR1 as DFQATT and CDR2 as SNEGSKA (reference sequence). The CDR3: CSASSRSYEQYF. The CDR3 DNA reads TGCAGTGCTAGCTCCCGGAGTTACGAGCAGTACTTC.

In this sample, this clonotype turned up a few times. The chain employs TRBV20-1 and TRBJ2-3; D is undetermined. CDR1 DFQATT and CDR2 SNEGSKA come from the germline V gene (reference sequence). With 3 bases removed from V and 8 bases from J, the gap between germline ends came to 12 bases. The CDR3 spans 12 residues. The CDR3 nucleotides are TGCAGTGCTAGGCAAGACTGGGCTACGCAGTATTTT. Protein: CSARQDWATQYF.

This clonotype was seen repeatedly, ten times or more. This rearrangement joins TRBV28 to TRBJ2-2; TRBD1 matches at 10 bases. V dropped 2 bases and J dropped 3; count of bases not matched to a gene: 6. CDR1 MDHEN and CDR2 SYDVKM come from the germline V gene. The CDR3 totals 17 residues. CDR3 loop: CASSLTDRGRDTGELFF. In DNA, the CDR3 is TGTGCCAGCAGTTTAACCGACAGGGGGCGAGACACCGGGGAGCTGTTTTTT. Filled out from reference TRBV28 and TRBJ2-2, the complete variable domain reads DVKVTQSSRYLVKRTGEKVFLECVQDMDHENMFWYRQDPGLGLRLIYFSYDVKMKEKGDIPEGYSVSREKKERFSLILESASTNQTSMYLCASSLTDRGRDTGELFFGEGSRLTVL.

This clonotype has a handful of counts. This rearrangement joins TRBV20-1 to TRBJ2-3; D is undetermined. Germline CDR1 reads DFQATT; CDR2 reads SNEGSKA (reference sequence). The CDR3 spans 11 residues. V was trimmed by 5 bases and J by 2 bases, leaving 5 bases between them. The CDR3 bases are TGCAGTGCTGAAGTCACAGATACGCAGTATTTT. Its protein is CSAEVTDTQYF.

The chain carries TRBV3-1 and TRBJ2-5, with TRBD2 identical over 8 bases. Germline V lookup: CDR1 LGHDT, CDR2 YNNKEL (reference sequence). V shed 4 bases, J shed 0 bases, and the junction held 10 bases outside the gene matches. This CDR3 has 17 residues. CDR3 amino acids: CASSPASLLADQETQYF. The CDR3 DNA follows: TGTGCCAGCAGCCCGGCCTCACTACTAGCGGACCAAGAGACCCAGTACTTC.

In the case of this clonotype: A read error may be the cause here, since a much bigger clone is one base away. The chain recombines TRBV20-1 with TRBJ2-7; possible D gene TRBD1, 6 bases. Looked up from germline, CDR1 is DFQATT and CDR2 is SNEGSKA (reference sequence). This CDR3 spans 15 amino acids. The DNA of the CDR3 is TGCGGTGCTCTCGAGAATCACAGGGATCAGAACGAGCAGTACTTC. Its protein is CGALENHRDQNEQYF.

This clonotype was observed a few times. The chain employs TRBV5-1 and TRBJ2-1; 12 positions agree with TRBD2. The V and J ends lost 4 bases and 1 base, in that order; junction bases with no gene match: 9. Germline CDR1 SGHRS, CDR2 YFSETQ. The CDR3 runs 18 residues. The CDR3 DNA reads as TGCGCCAGCAGCGCGGAGGGACTAGCGGGCCTTTCCTACAATGAGCAGTTCTTC. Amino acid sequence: CASSAEGLAGLSYNEQFF.

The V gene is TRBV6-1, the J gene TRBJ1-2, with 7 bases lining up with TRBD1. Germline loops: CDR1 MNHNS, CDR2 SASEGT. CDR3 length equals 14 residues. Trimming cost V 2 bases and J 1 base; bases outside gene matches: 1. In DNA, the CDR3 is TGTGCCAGCAGTGAAACAGGGGTTAACTATGGCTACACCTTC. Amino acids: CASSETGVNYGYTF.